This T cell receptor (beta chain) was recorded in a study of identical twins. TCRdb fed the 5' RACE reads into MiXCR, producing one record per CDR3 protein. The sample lists fewer than 250,000 distinct CDR3 sequences, approximately 9% occurring once. The germline gives CDR1 WNHNN, CDR2 SYGVQD (reference sequence). CDR3 length equals 11 residues. V was pared by 3 bases and J by 8 bases, with 5 bases between. Findings and caveats of the study: In beta out-of-frame sequences, the excess sharing between twins was weaker.

This clonotype was counted only a few times. Antigen unknown. This chain uses TRBV10-1 with TRBJ2-1; unclear D gene. The sequencing sample was made of memory (CD45RO+) T cells sorted from blood. The sequence came from a young woman in good health. CDR3 in DNA: TGCGCCAGCAGTGACGGCGATGAGCAGTTCTTC. This translates into CASSDGDEQFF.